This TCR beta chain was found in a study of identical twins. The CDR3 loop spans 16 amino acids. In germline, CDR1 is LGHNA, CDR2 YNFKEQ. The junction had 7 bases not matched to a gene; V was cut back by 4 bases and J by 1 base. TCRdb processed the 5' RACE reads anew with MiXCR; each CDR3 protein has one entry. The table records 250,000 to 350,000 distinct CDR3 sequences, roughly 8.6% of them present only once. The sample was also linked to a second study, of yellow fever vaccine responses in identical twins.

The sequence was obtained from a woman between 18 and 29 years old in good health. The chain carries TRBV4-2 and TRBJ1-2; 9 nucleotides align to TRBD1. The sample consisted of memory (CD45RO+) T cells sorted from blood. The CDR3 loop reads CASSLAGTGNNYGYTF. As DNA, the CDR3 is TGTGCCAGCAGCCTAGCCGGGACAGGGAATAACTATGGCTACACCTTC.